This TCR beta chain was captured in a study of blood T cells in healthy people across ages. CDR3 length equals 15 residues. Per the germline V gene, CDR1 is MDHEN and CDR2 is SYDVKM. The junction had 6 bases not matched to a gene; V was cut back by 7 bases and J by 5 bases. Every participating donor contributed 8.5 to 10 milliliters of peripheral blood through a draw. A J-beta primer mix and a sample-barcoded 5' primer were used in a second PCR of roughly 6 to 11 cycles. Sequencing of every sample gave 2.5 million or more CDR3-containing paired-end reads. MiXCR, run by TCRdb on the 5' RACE reads, gives a single entry per CDR3 protein. The sample holds under 1 million distinct CDR3 sequences, around 45% seen once. Findings of the study overall: Age advanced and TCR beta diversity per million T cells fell, roughly linearly.

This clonotype was seen a few times. Its antigen is undetermined. V gene TRBV28 combines with J gene TRBJ2-1; 12 nucleotides line up with TRBD2. The sample comprised blood. The TCR sequence derives from a man aged 55 to 70 in good health. CDR3 sequence (DNA): TGTGCCAGCATCCAACTAGCGGGGGGCGACAATGAGCAGTTCTTC. Translated, it gives CASIQLAGGDNEQFF.